The following is a T cell receptor (beta chain) sequence with its context. Its target is not known. Sequenced material consisted of expressed TCRB transcripts (all of the isolated RNA was reverse transcribed). Profiled with immunoSEQ multiplex PCR; TCRdb holds only in-frame clones, not every one. The sample has 11,000 to 15,000 clones, approximately 64% seen once. This specimen belongs to a study of beta chain features in type 1 diabetes. In the study overall: Age, gender and cell yields were alike across patients and healthy donors.

Blood was collected once per donor into heparin, averaging around 120 mL. Sorting that relied on CD45RO/CCR7/CD25/CD127/CD95/CD27 yielded CD4+ naive, central memory, regulatory and stem cell-like memory cells. Whole-study results and caveats: PCR, the amplification step, might favor shorter templates, equally in patients and controls. Type 1 diabetes patients had moderately but significantly shorter TCRB CDR3s in all four CD4+ subsets.

The CDR3 loop spans 17 amino acids. What was sequenced was stem cell memory CD4+ T cells from blood. This clonotype originated in a young woman with type 1 diabetes. This rearrangement joins TRBV21-1 to TRBJ2-1; TRBD2, the table's D call, was not compared with the DNA. TRBV21-1 is tagged as a pseudogene. The CDR3 region has the DNA TGTGCCAGCAGCAAAAAGGCGCCTAGCGGGTTCTACAATGAGCAGTTCTTC. Protein product: CASSKKAPSGFYNEQFF.